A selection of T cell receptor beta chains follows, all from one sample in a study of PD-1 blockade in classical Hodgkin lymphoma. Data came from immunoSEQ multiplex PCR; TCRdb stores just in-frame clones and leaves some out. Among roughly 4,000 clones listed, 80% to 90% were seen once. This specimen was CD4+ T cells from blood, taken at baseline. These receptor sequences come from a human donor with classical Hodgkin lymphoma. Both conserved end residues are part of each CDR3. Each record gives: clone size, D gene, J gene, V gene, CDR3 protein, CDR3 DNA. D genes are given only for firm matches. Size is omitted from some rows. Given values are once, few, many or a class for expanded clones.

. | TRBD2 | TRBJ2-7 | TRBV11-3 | CASSPQAGGYEQYF | TGTGCCAGCAGCCCCCAAGCGGGGGGCTACGAGCAGTACTTC
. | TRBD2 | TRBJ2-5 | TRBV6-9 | CASSYGLAETQYF | TGTGCCAGCAGTTATGGACTAGCCGAGACCCAGTACTTC
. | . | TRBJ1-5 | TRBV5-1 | CASSLTFGAGGNQPQHF | TGCGCCAGCAGCTTGACCTTCGGGGCGGGGGGTAATCAGCCCCAGCATTTT
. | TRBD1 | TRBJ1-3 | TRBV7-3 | CASSPTGGVGNTIYF | TGTGCCAGCAGCCCTACAGGGGGCGTCGGAAACACCATATATTTT
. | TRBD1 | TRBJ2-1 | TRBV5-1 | CASSLGPDRGSYNEQFF | TGCGCCAGCAGCTTGGGACCGGACAGGGGCTCCTACAATGAGCAGTTCTTC
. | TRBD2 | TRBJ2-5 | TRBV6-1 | CASSERLTSGGTETQYF | TGTGCCAGCAGTGAGAGGCTGACTAGCGGGGGTACGGAGACCCAGTACTTC
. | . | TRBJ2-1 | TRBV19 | CASSIGQGPYNEQFF | TGTGCCAGTAGTATTGGGCAGGGTCCCTACAATGAGCAGTTCTTC
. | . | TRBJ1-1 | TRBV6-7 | CASSDTYGHYVDTEAFF | TGTGCCAGCAGTGATACGTACGGACACTATGTCGACACTGAAGCTTTCTTT
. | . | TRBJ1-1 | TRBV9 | CASSVEQGTEAFF | TGTGCCAGCAGCGTAGAACAGGGCACTGAAGCTTTCTTT
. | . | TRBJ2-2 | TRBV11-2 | CASSPGLNTGELFF | TGTGCCAGCAGCCCGGGACTTAACACCGGGGAGCTGTTTTTT
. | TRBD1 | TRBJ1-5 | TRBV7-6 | CASSLGGQGNQPQHF | TGTGCCAGCAGCTTAGGGGGACAGGGAAATCAGCCCCAGCATTTT
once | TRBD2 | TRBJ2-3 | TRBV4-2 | CASSQDTSGDTQYF | TGTGCCAGCAGCCAAGATACTAGCGGGGATACGCAGTATTTT
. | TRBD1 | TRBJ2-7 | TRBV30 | CAWSFGTGSYEQYF | TGTGCCTGGAGCTTTGGGACAGGCTCCTACGAGCAGTACTTC
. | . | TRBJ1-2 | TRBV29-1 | CSPPGEGYTF | TGCAGCCCACCCGGGGAGGGCTACACCTTC
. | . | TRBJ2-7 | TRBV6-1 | CASSPRGGEAYEQYF | TGTGCCAGCAGCCCAAGGGGCGGGGAGGCCTACGAGCAGTACTTC
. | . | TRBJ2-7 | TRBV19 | CASSMRQTSYEQYF | TGTGCCAGTAGTATGAGGCAGACCTCCTACGAGCAGTACTTC
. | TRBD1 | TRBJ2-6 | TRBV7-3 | CASSQRTGWSGANVLTF | TGTGCCAGCAGCCAGAGGACAGGCTGGTCTGGGGCCAACGTCCTGACTTTC
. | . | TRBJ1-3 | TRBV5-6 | CASSRGGVLSGNTIYF | TGTGCCAGCAGCAGGGGAGGAGTTCTCTCTGGAAACACCATATATTTT
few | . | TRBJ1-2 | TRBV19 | CASSWILGYTF | TGTGCCAGTAGTTGGATCTTAGGCTACACCTTC
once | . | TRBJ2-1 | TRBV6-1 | CASSGLTVRTQFF | TGTGCCAGCAGTGGACTGACCGTAAGGACGCAGTTCTTC
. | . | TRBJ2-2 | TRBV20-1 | CSARVTGELFF | TGCAGTGCTAGAGTCACCGGGGAGCTGTTTTTT
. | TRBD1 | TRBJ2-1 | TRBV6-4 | CASSDSGQGANNEQFF | TGTGCCAGCAGTGACTCAGGACAGGGGGCCAACAATGAGCAGTTCTTC
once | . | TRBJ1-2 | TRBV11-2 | CASSLDRASGYTF | TGTGCCAGCAGCTTAGACAGGGCTTCTGGCTACACCTTC
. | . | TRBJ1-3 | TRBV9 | CASSEMGGSGNTIYF | TGTGCCAGCAGCGAGATGGGGGGTTCTGGAAACACCATATATTTT
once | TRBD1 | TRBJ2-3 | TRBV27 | CASSLSTGRDTQYF | TGTGCCAGCAGTTTATCGACAGGGAGAGATACGCAGTATTTT
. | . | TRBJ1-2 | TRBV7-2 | CASSPRTELNYGYTF | TGTGCCAGCAGCCCAAGGACTGAACTCAACTATGGCTACACCTTC
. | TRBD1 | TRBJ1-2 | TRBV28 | CASSYPDRVYGYTF | TGTGCCAGCAGTTACCCCGACAGGGTATATGGCTACACCTTC
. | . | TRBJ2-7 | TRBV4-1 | CASSHPQRKTEQYF | TGCGCCAGCAGCCACCCACAGCGAAAGACGGAGCAGTACTTC
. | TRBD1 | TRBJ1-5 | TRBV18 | CASSKAGQKNNQPQHF | TGTGCCAGCTCAAAAGCGGGACAGAAAAACAATCAGCCCCAGCATTTT
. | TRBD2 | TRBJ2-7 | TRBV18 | CASSPPTSGRAGEQYF | TGTGCCAGCTCACCGCCGACTAGCGGGAGGGCCGGCGAGCAGTACTTC
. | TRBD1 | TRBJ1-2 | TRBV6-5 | CASSSDRKNYGYTF | TGTGCCAGCAGTTCGGACAGGAAAAACTATGGCTACACCTTC
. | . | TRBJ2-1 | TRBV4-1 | CASSLQGTWPYNEQFF | TGCGCCAGCAGCCTGCAGGGTACGTGGCCCTACAATGAGCAGTTCTTC
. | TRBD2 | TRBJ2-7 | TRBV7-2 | CASSPQAGGYEQYF | TGTGCCAGCAGCCCCCAAGCGGGGGGCTACGAGCAGTACTTC
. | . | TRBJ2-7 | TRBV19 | CASSTPGSGTYEQYF | TGTGCCAGTAGTACCCCGGGCAGCGGAACCTACGAGCAGTACTTC
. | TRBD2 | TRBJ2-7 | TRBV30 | CAPTSGPYEQYF | TGTGCCCCCACTAGCGGACCCTACGAGCAGTACTTC
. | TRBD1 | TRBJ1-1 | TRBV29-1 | CSAGGRADTEAFF | TGCAGCGCAGGGGGTAGGGCGGACACTGAAGCTTTCTTT
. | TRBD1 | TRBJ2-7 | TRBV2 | CASSMDRGRNPYEQYF | TGTGCCAGCAGTATGGACAGGGGGAGGAATCCCTACGAGCAGTACTTC
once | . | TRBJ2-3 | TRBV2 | CASRRTSTDTQYF | TGTGCCAGCAGGAGGACTAGCACAGATACGCAGTATTTT
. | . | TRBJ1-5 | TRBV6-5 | CASSYGGAGQPQHF | TGTGCCAGCAGTTACGGGGGAGCGGGTCAGCCCCAGCATTTT
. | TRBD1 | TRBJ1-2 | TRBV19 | CASSRGQGYYGYTF | TGTGCCAGTAGTAGGGGACAGGGGTACTATGGCTACACCTTC
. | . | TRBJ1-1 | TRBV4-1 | CASSQEENRNGAFF | TGCGCCAGCAGCCAAGAAGAAAACAGAAACGGAGCTTTCTTT
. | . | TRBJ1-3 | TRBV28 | CASSLQGNTIYF | TGTGCCAGCAGTCTACAGGGAAACACCATATATTTT
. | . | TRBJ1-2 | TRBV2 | CASSEFAVLSNNYGYTF | TGTGCCAGCAGTGAATTCGCGGTACTCTCAAACAACTATGGCTACACCTTC
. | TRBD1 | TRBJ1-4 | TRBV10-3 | CAIKDRRNEKLFF | TGTGCCATCAAGGACAGGAGGAATGAAAAACTGTTTTTT
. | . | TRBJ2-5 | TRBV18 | CASSPRQETQYF | TGTGCCAGCTCACCACGGCAAGAGACCCAGTACTTC
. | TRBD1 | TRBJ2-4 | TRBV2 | CASTRDRGNIQYF | TGTGCCAGCACGCGGGACAGGGGGAACATTCAGTACTTC
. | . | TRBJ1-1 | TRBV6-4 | CASSDFRGQAFF | TGTGCCAGCAGTGACTTTAGGGGACAAGCTTTCTTT